This T cell receptor (beta chain) is drawn from a study of PD-L1 blockade in urothelial cancer. The CDR3 totals 17 residues. With 2 bases removed from V and 0 bases from J, the gap between germline ends came to 17 bases. Germline loops: CDR1 SGHAT, CDR2 FQDESV (reference sequence). As for time point: peripheral blood 6 weeks after treatment start. Each patient presented with locally advanced or metastatic urothelial carcinoma. Synthetic templates analogous to TCR were spiked into all PCRs individually. Only in-frame clones appear in the TCRdb table, and some are missing; sequencing was by immunoSEQ multiplex PCR. Of around 48,000 clones in the sample, 86% are singletons; the top ten hold more than 9%.

The source material was PBMCs, sampled around atezolizumab (anti-PD-L1) treatment. This TCR came from a man in his fifties or sixties with urothelial cancer. This chain links TRBV11-1 with TRBJ2-7; D is possibly TRBD1 (5 bases). This CDR3 is CASSLSSTDPISYEQYF. The DNA for the CDR3 is TGTGCCAGCAGCTTATCTTCGACAGACCCTATCTCCTACGAGCAGTACTTC.